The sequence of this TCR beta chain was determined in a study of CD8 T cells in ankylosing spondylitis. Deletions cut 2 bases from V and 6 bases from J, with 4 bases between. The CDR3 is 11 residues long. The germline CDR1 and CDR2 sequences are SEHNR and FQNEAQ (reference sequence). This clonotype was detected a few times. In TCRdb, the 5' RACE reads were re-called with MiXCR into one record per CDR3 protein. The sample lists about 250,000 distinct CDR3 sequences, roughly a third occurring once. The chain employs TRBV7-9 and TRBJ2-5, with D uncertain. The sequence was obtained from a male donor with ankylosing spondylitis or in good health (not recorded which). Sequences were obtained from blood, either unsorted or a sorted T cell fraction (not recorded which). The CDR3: CASSLSQTQYF. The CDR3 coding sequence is TGTGCCAGCAGCTTAAGCCAGACCCAGTACTTC.